Sequencing of this T cell receptor beta chain was carried out in a study of PD-1 blockade in classical Hodgkin lymphoma. Noted time point: cycle 4 day 1 (C4D1), after six to seven weeks of nivolumab. In every patient, relapse followed autologous stem cell transplantation, while exposure to brentuximab vedotin differed. General study points: Whereas CD4+ TCR diversity had risen significantly by C4D1, CD8+ TCR diversity had not. With respect to the repertoire differences, their causes, possibly disease activity or prior therapy, remain undefined. Before treatment, complete responders showed about the same diversity as newly diagnosed patients.

This clone was detected once. What it binds is not known. Generated by immunoSEQ multiplex PCR, the TCRdb table keeps only in-frame clones and is missing some. Of approximately 20,000 clones in the sample, over 65% were seen once. CDR3 length equals 14 residues. Per the germline V gene, CDR1 is SEHNR and CDR2 is FQNEAQ (reference sequence). Trimming cost V 1 base and J 7 bases, with 14 bases left between them. The specimen comprised peripheral blood mononuclear cells (PBMCs), sampled before the fourth cycle of nivolumab. This rearrangement joins TRBV7-9 to TRBJ2-7, with D perhaps given as TRBD1 or TRBD2 (5 bases each). The sequence derives from a human donor with classical Hodgkin lymphoma. This chain's CDR3 is CASSLVGTGLEQYF. In DNA, the CDR3 is TGTGCCAGCAGCTTAGTGGGGACCGGCTTGGAGCAGTACTTC.